A single sample gave rise to the 30 T cell receptor beta chains below, sequenced in a study of molecular identifiers for immune sequencing clone quantification. TCRdb re-analysed the PCR reads in MiXCR, keeping a single row per CDR3 protein. This table holds 45,000 to 55,000 distinct CDR3 sequences, roughly 38% found once. Input material: naive CD8+ T cells from blood, with Jurkat cell RNA spiked in. Described subset: FACS-sorted CD8+CD4-CCR7+CD45RA+ naive T cells. These TCRs come from a human donor in good health. Some libraries in this study had Jurkat cell RNA spiked in.

With respect to this clonotype: A much larger clone differs by one base, so this may be a read error. The rearrangement uses TRBV5-6 and TRBJ1-4; 9 bases fit TRBD1. The germline gives CDR1 SGHDT, CDR2 YYEEEE. The CDR3 extends over 13 amino acids. The CDR3 DNA reads TGTGCCAACCTGGGACAGGGCCCGGAAAAACTGTTGTTT. Its translation is CANLGQGPEKLLF.

This clonotype was counted only a few times. The gene calls are TRBV12-3 or TRBV12-4 and TRBJ1-2; D ambiguous. This CDR3 region has 16 residues. Deletions cut 4 bases from V and 0 bases from J, with 15 bases between. The CDR3 sequence is CASSYLRHSSNYGYTF. The CDR3 nucleotides are TGTGCCAGCAGTTACCTAAGGCATTCCTCTAACTATGGCTACACCTTC.

The chain has TRBV27 and TRBJ2-5, with 9 bases lining up with TRBD2. Germline CDR1 and CDR2: MNHEY and SMNVEV (reference sequence). Germline trimming cut 2 bases from V and 5 bases from J; bases unmatched to any gene: 6. This CDR3 region has 15 residues. The CDR3 spells CASSLAGGVGETQYF. The CDR3 DNA is TGTGCCAGCAGTTTAGCGGGAGGGGTAGGGGAGACCCAGTACTTC.

This clonotype was seen more than once but under ten times. The chain links TRBV11-2 to TRBJ2-3, with 8 nucleotides matching TRBD2. The CDR3 totals 14 residues. Germline V CDR1 and CDR2: SGHAT, FQNNGV. With V trimmed by 5 bases and J by 4 bases, 5 bases remained unmatched. This CDR3 is CASSPAGGADTQYF. For the CDR3, the DNA is TGTGCCAGCAGCCCCGCGGGAGGAGCAGATACGCAGTATTTT.

Concerning this clonotype: This may arise from a read error, as a much more abundant clone is one base away. The chain uses TRBV28 and TRBJ2-3; TRBD2 matches 8 bases. The CDR3 length is 15 residues. The germline CDR1 and CDR2 sequences are MDHEN and SYDVKM. Germline trimming cut 8 bases from V and 2 bases from J; bases unmatched to any gene: 9. The CDR3 region has the DNA TGTGCCAGCTTCTTGGGGACTAGGCTCACAGATACGCAGTATTTT. Protein product: CASFLGTRLTDTQYF.

The sample holds a few counts of this clonotype. CDR3 sequence reads: CASSQPTETYEQYF. The CDR3 DNA is TGTGCCAGCAGCCAACCGACAGAAACCTACGAGCAGTACTTC. V gene TRBV4-2 combines with J gene TRBJ2-7; D might be TRBD1 (5 bases). V lost 2 bases and J lost 2, with 10 bases in between. Germline values: CDR1 LGHNA, CDR2 YNFKEQ. The CDR3 is made up of 14 amino acids.

This clonotype was found many times. CDR3 in DNA: TGTGCCAGCATCGGTAGAAAGGGGAAAACTGAAGCTTTCTTT. Translation: CASIGRKGKTEAFF. The chain employs TRBV28 and TRBJ1-1, with D perhaps TRBD1 (5 bases). This CDR3 is built from 14 residues. The germline CDR1 and CDR2 sequences are MDHEN and SYDVKM. V shed 7 bases and J shed 5 bases, with 17 bases lying between them.

This clonotype was seen a handful of times. The V and J genes are TRBV11-1 and TRBJ2-1; TRBD1 matches 9 bases. This CDR3 comprises 15 residues. After removal of 7 bases from V and 6 bases from J, the junction contained 10 bases not matched to a gene. CDR1 is SGHAT and CDR2 is FQDESV in the germline V gene (reference sequence). The CDR3 reads CASNEGQGLSNEQFF. The CDR3 DNA reads as TGTGCCAGCAATGAGGGACAGGGTCTTTCCAATGAGCAGTTCTTC.

The chain recombines TRBV20-1 with TRBJ2-7; TRBD2 matches 9 bases. J gave up 2 bases and V 6 bases, and 8 bases lay outside the gene matches. In germline, CDR1 is DFQATT, CDR2 SNEGSKA (reference sequence). CDR3 length equals 14 residues. The CDR3 coding sequence is TGCAGTGCGGAGCGGGGGGAGGGGACCTACGAGCAGTACTTC. Its protein product is CSAERGEGTYEQYF.

This clonotype was counted ten times or more. The J gene is TRBJ1-2, the V gene TRBV5-6; D is ambiguous. The CDR3 is made up of 11 amino acids. Germline values: CDR1 SGHDT, CDR2 YYEEEE. The V and J ends lost 2 bases and 8 bases respectively, with 7 bases between them. This chain's CDR3 is CASSLMAGYTF. CDR3 nucleotides: TGTGCCAGCAGCTTAATGGCCGGCTACACCTTC. The variable domain in full, completed from reference TRBV5-6 and TRBJ1-2, reads DAGVTQSPTHLIKTRGQQVTLRCSPKSGHDTVSWYQQALGQGPQFIFQYYEEEERQRGNFPDRFSGHQFPNYSSELNVNALLLGDSALYLCASSLMAGYTFGSGTRLTVV.

This clonotype was observed once. No conserved phenylalanine or tryptophan is present at the end of the CDR3, so a read error is the likely explanation. The chain recombines TRBV10-3 with TRBJ1-1; maybe TRBD1 (6 bases). The CDR3 has 13 residues. Per the germline V gene, CDR1 is ENHRY and CDR2 is SYGVKD. The CDR3 region is CATQGRVNTEAFL. CDR3 sequence (DNA): TGTGCGACACAGGGTAGGGTGAACACTGAAGCTTTCCTT.

The CDR3 reads CASRLRGDQPQHF. CDR3 coding DNA: TGCGCCAGCAGACTTCGAGGGGATCAGCCCCAGCATTTT. The chain carries TRBV10-2 and TRBJ1-5; tentatively, D is TRBD1 (5 bases). Germline assignment: CDR1 WSHSY and CDR2 SAAADI. V was pared by 6 bases and J by 5 bases, with 11 bases between. CDR3 length: 13 amino acids.

This clonotype was detected a few times. This CDR3 reads CASSSPQSEAFF. In nucleotides, the CDR3 is TGTGCCAGCAGCTCGCCCCAATCTGAAGCTTTCTTT. This rearrangement joins TRBV7-8 to TRBJ1-1, with D hard to call. Germline-derived CDR1 and CDR2 are SGHVS and FQNEAQ. The CDR3 has 12 residues. V was shortened by 4 bases and J by 6 bases, with 9 bases between the two germline ends.

A word on this clonotype: The junction and the germline gene differ at one end; a read error may be behind it. The V and J genes are TRBV28 and TRBJ2-3, with D possibly being TRBD2 (6 bases). The germline gives CDR1 MDHEN, CDR2 SYDVKM. This CDR3 region has 15 residues. CDR3 DNA: TGTGCCAGCACCCGAGGGGACTTTAGCACAGAAACGCAGTATTTT. This translates into CASTRGDFSTETQYF.

Comment on this clonotype: A much larger clone sits a single nucleotide away, making a read error possible. CDR3 amino acids: CASSFPGQGLGQYF. As DNA, the CDR3 is TGTGCCAGCAGTTTCCCGGGACAGGGACTGGGGCAGTACTTC. The chain couples TRBV28 to TRBJ2-7; 9 bases fit TRBD1. Germline V lookup: CDR1 MDHEN, CDR2 SYDVKM. V shed 3 bases, J shed 9 bases, and the junction held 9 bases outside the gene matches. The CDR3 is 14 amino acids. Based on the CDR3 plus reference TRBV28 and TRBJ2-7, the full variable domain is DVKVTQSSRYLVKRTGEKVFLECVQDMDHENMFWYRQDPGLGLRLIYFSYDVKMKEKGDIPEGYSVSREKKERFSLILESASTNQTSMYLCASSFPGQGLGQYFGPGTRLTVT.

V gene TRBV10-3 combines with J gene TRBJ2-3; D is ambiguous. The CDR3 is made up of 14 amino acids. V was pared by 7 bases and J by 0 bases, with 11 bases between. Per germline, CDR1 ENHRY and CDR2 SYGVKD. CDR3 DNA: TGTGCCATCACCCCCCAAAGGAGCACAGATACGCAGTATTTT. Its protein is CAITPQRSTDTQYF.

This clonotype was counted ten times or more. The J gene is TRBJ2-1, the V gene TRBV7-8; D gene uncertain. Germline-derived CDR1 and CDR2 are SGHVS and FQNEAQ. V lost 6 bases and J lost 0, with 12 bases in between. This CDR3 is built from 15 residues. The CDR3 spells CASRLTLSSYNEQFF. The CDR3 DNA sequence: TGTGCCAGCAGGTTGACCCTGAGCTCCTACAATGAGCAGTTCTTC.

The chain employs TRBV7-6 and TRBJ1-1; D gene unclear. Deletions cut 4 bases from V and 2 bases from J, with 14 bases between. Germline V gene sequence: CDR1 SGHVS, CDR2 FNYEAQ. The length of the CDR3 is 15 residues. CDR3 protein: CASSSAPRFNTEAFF. The CDR3 DNA reads as TGTGCCAGCAGCTCCGCCCCCAGGTTTAACACTGAAGCTTTCTTT.

As for this clonotype: A read error is possible here, since a much larger clone lies one base away. The chain recombines TRBV7-2 with TRBJ2-3, with D unclear. The germline gives CDR1 SGHTA, CDR2 FQGNSA. This CDR3 has 15 residues. The CDR3 DNA sequence: TGTGCCAGCAGCCCGGCTCAGAGTAGCACAGATGCGCAGTATTTT. Amino acid sequence: CASSPAQSSTDAQYF.

The V call is TRBV27, the J call TRBJ2-3; 7 positions match TRBD1. Per germline, CDR1 MNHEY and CDR2 SMNVEV (reference sequence). V shed 6 bases and J 0 bases; nucleotides not matched to a gene: 6. The CDR3 loop spans 15 amino acids. CDR3 nucleotide sequence: TGTGCCAGCAGATTCGACAGGGATAGCACAGATACGCAGTATTTT. This gives the protein CASRFDRDSTDTQYF.

This clonotype was detected a few times. This chain joins TRBV11-2 and TRBJ2-4, with D hard to call. This CDR3 is built from 15 residues. Deletions cut 5 bases from V and 3 bases from J, with 14 bases between. The germline CDR1 and CDR2 sequences are SGHAT and FQNNGV. CDR3 bases: TGTGCCAGCAGCGGGATCGGCTTGGGCAAAAACATTCAGTACTTC. Translated: CASSGIGLGKNIQYF.

Of note for this clonotype: A much larger clone is a single base away; this may be a read error. This CDR3 fails to terminate in the conserved phenylalanine or tryptophan, so it likely reflects a read error. DNA of the CDR3: TGTGCCAGCAGCCCCGGGGTTTCCCAAGAGACCCAGTACATC. This translates into CASSPGVSQETQYI. This chain joins TRBV9 and TRBJ2-5; perhaps TRBD2 as D (5 bases). The V gene lost 4 bases and the J gene lost 1 base, with 11 bases spanning the gap. Germline V gene sequence: CDR1 SGDLS, CDR2 YYNGEE. The CDR3 is 14 amino acids.

The rearrangement joins TRBV12-3 or TRBV12-4 to TRBJ2-7; tentative D call: TRBD2 (6 bases). This CDR3 contains 16 residues. V was cut by 5 bases and J by 3 bases, with 20 bases left in between. This CDR3 is CASSLGAGQRVYEQYF. DNA of the CDR3: TGTGCCAGCAGTCTGGGTGCGGGCCAGCGGGTCTACGAGCAGTACTTC.

Points on this clonotype: This may come from a read error, since a much larger clone is one base off. The chain combines TRBV20-1 with TRBJ2-1; unclear D gene. Germline V gene lookup returns CDR1 DFQATT and CDR2 SNEGSKA (reference sequence). CDR3 size: 13 residues. V lost 5 bases and J 2 bases, leaving 10 bases between the germline ends. The CDR3 sequence: CSACAQAYNEQFF. Written as DNA, the CDR3 is TGCAGTGCTTGTGCCCAGGCCTACAATGAGCAGTTCTTC.

Details on this clonotype: A much larger clone differs from this one at a single base, so this may be a read error. Here the CDR3 DNA reads TGTGCCAGCAGCGGACAAGCGGGAGGAGGAGATACGCAGTATTTT. The encoded protein is CASSGQAGGGDTQYF. The rearrangement links TRBV6-6 to TRBJ2-3; 9 positions agree with TRBD2. There are 15 residues in the CDR3. V lost 6 bases, J lost 5 bases, and 9 bases stayed unmatched. Germline CDR1 is MNHNY and CDR2 is SVGAGI (reference sequence).

Points on this clonotype: It is likely a read error, because the conserved phenylalanine at the end of the CDR3 is missing. The gene calls are TRBV3-1 and TRBJ1-2, with D uncertain. V lost 5 bases and J lost 6, with 22 bases in between. CDR3 length: 16 residues. CDR1 LGHDT and CDR2 YNNKEL come from the germline V gene (reference sequence). The CDR3 nucleotides read TGTGCCAGCAGCTTACGAATACAAGGGTACAGTGATGGCTACACCCTC. This encodes CASSLRIQGYSDGYTL.

The chain has TRBV11-3 and TRBJ2-2; tentatively, D is TRBD1 (6 bases). Germline CDR1 reads SGHNT; CDR2 reads YENEEA. This CDR3 region has 14 residues. Trimming shortened V by 4 bases and J by 5 bases, and 11 bases separated the two germline ends. CDR3: CASSSQQGTGELFF. DNA of the CDR3: TGTGCCAGCAGCTCGCAACAGGGTACCGGGGAGCTGTTTTTT.

Notes on this clonotype: This sequence may be a read error, since a much larger clone differs from it by one base. The gene calls are TRBV29-1 and TRBJ2-1; 7 bases are shared with TRBD2. The CDR3 length is 13 residues. Per germline, CDR1 SQVTM and CDR2 ANQGSEA. The CDR3 loop reads CWGLAASNNEQFF. CDR3 in DNA: TGCTGGGGTCTAGCGGCCTCCAACAATGAGCAGTTCTTC.

This clonotype was recorded many times. This sequence joins TRBV6-5 and TRBJ2-3; no clear D gene. Germline values: CDR1 MNHEY, CDR2 SVGAGI. The V end was cut by 6 bases, the J end by 0 bases, with 10 bases between. This CDR3 has 14 residues. The CDR3 sequence is CASSIRFSTDTQYF. The CDR3 nucleotides are TGTGCCAGCAGCATCAGATTTAGCACAGATACGCAGTATTTT.

Concerning this clonotype itself: This CDR3 is missing its conserved last phenylalanine or tryptophan, likely due to a read error. V is TRBV7-3 and J is TRBJ1-5, with a possible D match to TRBD1 (5 bases). Germline CDR1 SGHTA, CDR2 FQGTGA. The CDR3 is 14 amino acids. The DNA of the CDR3 is TGCGCCGGCAGGGAAGATGCTAGCAATCAGCCCCAGCATCTT. It specifies CAGREDASNQPQHL.